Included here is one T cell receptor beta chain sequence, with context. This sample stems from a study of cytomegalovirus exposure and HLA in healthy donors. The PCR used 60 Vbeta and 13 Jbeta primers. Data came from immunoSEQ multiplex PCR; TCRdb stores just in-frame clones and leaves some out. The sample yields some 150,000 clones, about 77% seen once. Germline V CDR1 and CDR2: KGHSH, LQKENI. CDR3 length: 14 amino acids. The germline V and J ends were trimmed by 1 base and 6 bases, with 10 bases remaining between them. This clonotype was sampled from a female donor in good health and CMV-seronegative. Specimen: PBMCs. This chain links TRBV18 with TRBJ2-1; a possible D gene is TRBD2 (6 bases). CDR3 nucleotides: TGTGCCAGCTCACCACGGGACTTCTCCAATGAGCAGTTCTTC. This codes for CASSPRDFSNEQFF.